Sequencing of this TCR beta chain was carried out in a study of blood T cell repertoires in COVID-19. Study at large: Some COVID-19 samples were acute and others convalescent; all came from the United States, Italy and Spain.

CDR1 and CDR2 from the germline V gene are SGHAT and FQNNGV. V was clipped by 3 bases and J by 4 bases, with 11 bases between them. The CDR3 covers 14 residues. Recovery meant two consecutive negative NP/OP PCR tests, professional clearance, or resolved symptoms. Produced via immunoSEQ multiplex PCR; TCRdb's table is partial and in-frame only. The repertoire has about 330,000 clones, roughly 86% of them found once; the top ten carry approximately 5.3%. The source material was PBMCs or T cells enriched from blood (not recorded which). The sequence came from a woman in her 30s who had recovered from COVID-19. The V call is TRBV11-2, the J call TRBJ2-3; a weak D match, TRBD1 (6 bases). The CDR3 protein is CASSFWQGSDTQYF. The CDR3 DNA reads TGTGCCAGCAGCTTTTGGCAGGGGTCAGATACGCAGTATTTT.